The clone carrying this T cell receptor beta chain was seen only once. The target antigen is unknown. Clones were read by immunoSEQ multiplex PCR, and TCRdb kept only the in-frame ones, dropping some. Here the sample spans about 340,000 clones, about 93% being singletons. These data originate in a study of brain T cells in children with intractable seizures. Study conclusions and caveats: Clones missing pre-surgery may reflect undersampling of that blood sample.

The CDR3 spans 14 residues. From germline, CDR1 is SGDLS and CDR2 YYNGEE. Trimming stripped 4 bases from V and 6 bases from J, with 14 bases between. The sample's time point: blood from clinic visit 5 months post-surgery; TSC patient then seizure free. Here the sequenced sample was peripheral blood, taken around 5 months after surgery. The rearrangement uses TRBV9 and TRBJ2-1; possibly TRBD1 or TRBD2 for D (7 bases each). This clonotype originated in a boy under three years old with tuberous sclerosis and intractable seizures. CDR3 bases: TGTGCCAGCAGCTCAGGGGGGGTTACCAATGAGCAGTTCTTC. Amino acids: CASSSGGVTNEQFF.